This TCR beta chain was sequenced in a study of T cells after yellow fever vaccination. As for the study in general: Preparation of the low-cell-number fractions used SMART-Seq v4 Ultra Low Input.

On this clonotype: The antigen is unknown.

CDR1 SGHTA and CDR2 FQGTGA come from the germline V gene. Trimming removed 1 base from V and 11 bases from J, with 17 bases in between. The CDR3 sequence is 14 residues long. Making TCR cDNA involved 5'RACE template switching, which added UMIs and a universal primer site. One entry per CDR3 protein, called by TCRdb with MiXCR from the 5' RACE reads. The sample records over 250,000 distinct CDR3 sequences, roughly 4% being singletons. Study findings and constraints: Peak timing came faster in the weaker secondary response, day 5 versus 15.

The chain employs TRBV7-3 and TRBJ1-1; D unclear. This receptor was identified in a young man who received the YFV17D yellow fever vaccine. The sequences come from PBMCs, collected 5 days after the yellow fever booster vaccination. The CDR3 DNA sequence: TGTGCCAGCAGCTTAAATTCCCTTAGCCGAGAGGCTTTCTTT. Translated: CASSLNSLSREAFF.